This T cell receptor (beta chain) emerged from a study of monozygotic twins with inflammatory bowel disease. Whole-study results and caveats: Evidence failed to back one strong IBD-linked signal or clonotype. Clonotype overlap with others was lower in IBD patients than in healthy twins, a difference that was greatest with disease activity.

CDR1 is SGHNT and CDR2 is YYREEE in the germline V gene (reference sequence). The CDR3 spans 11 residues. TCRdb reanalyzed the 5' RACE reads, giving one entry per CDR3 protein sequence and no DNA. The sample totals around 380,000 distinct CDR3 sequences. Regarding this clonotype: Its cognate antigen is unknown.

Source material: blood. This TCR derives from a human donor with ulcerative colitis or Crohn's disease, or a healthy co-twin of an affected twin (not recorded which). The chain joins TRBV5-4 to TRBJ2-1. The CDR3 here is CASREVDEQFF. Variable domain in full (rest from reference TRBV5-4 and TRBJ2-1): ETGVTQSPTHLIKTRGQQVTLRCSSQSGHNTVSWYQQALGQGPQFIFQYYREEENGRGNFPPRFSGLQFPNYSSELNVNALELDDSALYLCASREVDEQFFGPGTRLTVL.